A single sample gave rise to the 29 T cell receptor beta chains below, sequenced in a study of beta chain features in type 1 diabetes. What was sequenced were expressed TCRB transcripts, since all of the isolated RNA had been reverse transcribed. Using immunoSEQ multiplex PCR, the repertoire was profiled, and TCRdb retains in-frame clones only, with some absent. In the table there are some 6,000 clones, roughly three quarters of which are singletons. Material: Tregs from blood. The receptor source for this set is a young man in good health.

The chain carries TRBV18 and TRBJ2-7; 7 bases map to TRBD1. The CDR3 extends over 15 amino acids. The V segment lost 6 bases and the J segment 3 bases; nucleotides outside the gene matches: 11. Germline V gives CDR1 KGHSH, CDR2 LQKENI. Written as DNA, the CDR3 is TGTGCCAGCTCCGATACAGGGGACCTATACTACGAGCAGTACTTC. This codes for CASSDTGDLYYEQYF.

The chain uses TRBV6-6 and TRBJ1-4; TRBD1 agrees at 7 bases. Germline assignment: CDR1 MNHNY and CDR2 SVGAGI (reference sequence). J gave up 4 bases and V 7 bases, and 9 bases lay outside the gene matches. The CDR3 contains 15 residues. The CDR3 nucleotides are TGTGCCAGCACCCCTCGGGGACAGCTTAATGAAAAACTGTTTTTT. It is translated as CASTPRGQLNEKLFF.

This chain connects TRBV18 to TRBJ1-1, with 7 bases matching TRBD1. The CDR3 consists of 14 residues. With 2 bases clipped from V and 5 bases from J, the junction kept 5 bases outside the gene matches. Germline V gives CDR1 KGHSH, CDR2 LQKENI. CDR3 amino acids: CASSPLKTGTEAFF. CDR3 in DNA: TGTGCCAGCTCACCATTAAAGACAGGGACTGAAGCTTTCTTT.

CDR3 nucleotides: TGTGCCAGCAGTGGGGACAGGCTAGCCTACGAGCAGTACTTC. Encoded protein: CASSGDRLAYEQYF. The chain is built from TRBV25-1 and TRBJ2-5; 8 bases map to TRBD1. The J call is doubtful: the DNA matches TRBJ2-7 better. The CDR3 has 14 amino acids. Germline CDR1 is MGHDK and CDR2 is SYGVNS.

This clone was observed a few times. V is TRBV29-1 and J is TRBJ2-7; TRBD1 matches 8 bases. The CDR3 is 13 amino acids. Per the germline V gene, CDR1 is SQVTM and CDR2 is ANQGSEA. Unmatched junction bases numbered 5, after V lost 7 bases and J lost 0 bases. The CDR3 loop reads CSAWTGSSYEQYF. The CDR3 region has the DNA TGCAGCGCATGGACAGGGAGCTCCTACGAGCAGTACTTC.

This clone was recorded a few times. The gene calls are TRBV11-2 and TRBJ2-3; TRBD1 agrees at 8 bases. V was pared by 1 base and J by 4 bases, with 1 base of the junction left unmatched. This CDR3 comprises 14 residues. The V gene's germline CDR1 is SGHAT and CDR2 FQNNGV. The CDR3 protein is CASSLGDRPDTQYF. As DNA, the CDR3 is TGTGCCAGCAGCTTAGGGGACAGGCCAGATACGCAGTATTTT.

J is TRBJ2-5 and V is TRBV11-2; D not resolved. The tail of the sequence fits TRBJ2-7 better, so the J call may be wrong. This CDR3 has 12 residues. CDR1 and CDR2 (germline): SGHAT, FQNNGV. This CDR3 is CASSLVVGEQYF. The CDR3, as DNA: TGTGCCAGCAGCTTAGTCGTGGGCGAGCAGTACTTC.

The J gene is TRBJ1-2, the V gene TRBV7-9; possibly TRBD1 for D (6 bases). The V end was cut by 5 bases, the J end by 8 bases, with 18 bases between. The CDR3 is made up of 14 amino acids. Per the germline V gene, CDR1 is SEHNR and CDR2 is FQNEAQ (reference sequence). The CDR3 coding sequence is TGTGCCAGCAGCATACAGGGTTTAGGGAGCGGCTACACCTTC. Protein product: CASSIQGLGSGYTF.

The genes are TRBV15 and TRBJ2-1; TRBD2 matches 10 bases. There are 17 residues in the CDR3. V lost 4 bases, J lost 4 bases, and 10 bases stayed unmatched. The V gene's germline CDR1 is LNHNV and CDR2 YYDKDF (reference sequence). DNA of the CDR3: TGTGCCACCAGCACCCGAGGGCGAGCGGGGGGGTACAATGAGCAGTTCTTC. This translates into CATSTRGRAGGYNEQFF. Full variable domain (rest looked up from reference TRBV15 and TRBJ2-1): DAMVIQNPRYQVTQFGKPVTLSCSQTLNHNVMYWYQQKSSQAPKLLFHYYDKDFNNEADTPDNFQSRRPNTSFCFLDIRSPGLGDTAMYLCATSTRGRAGGYNEQFFGPGTRLTVL.

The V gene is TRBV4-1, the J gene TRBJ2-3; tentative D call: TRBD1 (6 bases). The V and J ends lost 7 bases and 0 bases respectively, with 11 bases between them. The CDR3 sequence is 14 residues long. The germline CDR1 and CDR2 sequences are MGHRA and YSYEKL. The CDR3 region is CASTSRGSTDTQYF. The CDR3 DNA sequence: TGCGCCAGCACCAGCAGGGGTAGCACAGATACGCAGTATTTT.

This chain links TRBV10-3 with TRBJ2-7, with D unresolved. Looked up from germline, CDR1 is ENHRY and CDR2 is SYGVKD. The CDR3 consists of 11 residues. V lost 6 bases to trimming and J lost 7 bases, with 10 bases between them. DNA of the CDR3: TGTGCCATCAGGCCACCTAGGGAGCAGTACTTC. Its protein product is CAIRPPREQYF.

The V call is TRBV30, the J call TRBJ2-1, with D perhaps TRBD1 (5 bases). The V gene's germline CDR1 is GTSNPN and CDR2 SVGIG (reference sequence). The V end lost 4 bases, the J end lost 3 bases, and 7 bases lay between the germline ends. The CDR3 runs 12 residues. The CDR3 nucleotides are TGTGCCTGGACAGGGCACTACAATGAGCAGTTCTTC. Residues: CAWTGHYNEQFF.

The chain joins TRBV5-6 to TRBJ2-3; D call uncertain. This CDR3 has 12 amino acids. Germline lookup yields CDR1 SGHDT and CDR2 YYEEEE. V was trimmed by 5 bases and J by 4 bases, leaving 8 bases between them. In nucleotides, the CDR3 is TGTGCCAGCAGATCGGTGGCAGATACGCAGTATTTT. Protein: CASRSVADTQYF.

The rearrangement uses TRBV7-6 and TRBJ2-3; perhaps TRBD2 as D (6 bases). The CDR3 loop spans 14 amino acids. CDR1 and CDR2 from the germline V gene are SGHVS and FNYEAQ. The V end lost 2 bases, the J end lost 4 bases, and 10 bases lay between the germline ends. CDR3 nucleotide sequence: TGTGCCAGCAGCTTATCACTAGCCCCAGATACGCAGTATTTT. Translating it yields CASSLSLAPDTQYF.

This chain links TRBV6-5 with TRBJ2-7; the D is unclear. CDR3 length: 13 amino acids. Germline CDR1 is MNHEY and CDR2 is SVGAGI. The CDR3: CAAARVRTYEQYF. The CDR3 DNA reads TGTGCAGCTGCTCGGGTACGGACCTACGAGCAGTACTTC.

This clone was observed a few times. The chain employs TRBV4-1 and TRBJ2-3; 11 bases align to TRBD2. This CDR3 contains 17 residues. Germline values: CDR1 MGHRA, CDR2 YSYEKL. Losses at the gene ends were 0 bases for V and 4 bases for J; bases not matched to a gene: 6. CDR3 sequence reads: CASSQERTSGSPDTQYF. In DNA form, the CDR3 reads TGCGCCAGCAGCCAAGAACGGACTAGCGGGTCCCCAGATACGCAGTATTTT.

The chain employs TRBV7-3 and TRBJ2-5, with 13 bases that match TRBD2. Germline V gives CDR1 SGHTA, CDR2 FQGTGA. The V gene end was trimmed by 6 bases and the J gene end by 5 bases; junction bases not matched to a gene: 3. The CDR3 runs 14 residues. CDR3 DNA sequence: TGTGCCAGCAGGAGGACTAGCGGGGGTGAGACCCAGTACTTC. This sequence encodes CASRRTSGGETQYF. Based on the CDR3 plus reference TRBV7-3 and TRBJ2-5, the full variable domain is GAGVSQTPSNKVTEKGKYVELRCDPISGHTALYWYRQSLGQGPEFLIYFQGTGAADDSGLPNDRFFAVRPEGSVSTLKIQRTERGDSAVYLCASRRTSGGETQYFGPGTRLLVL.

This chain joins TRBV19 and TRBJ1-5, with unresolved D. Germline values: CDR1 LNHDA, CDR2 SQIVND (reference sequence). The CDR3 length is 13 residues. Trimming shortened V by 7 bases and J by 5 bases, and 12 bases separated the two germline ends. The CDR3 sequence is CASTLGGYQPQHF. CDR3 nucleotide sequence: TGTGCCAGTACCTTGGGCGGGTATCAGCCCCAGCATTTT.

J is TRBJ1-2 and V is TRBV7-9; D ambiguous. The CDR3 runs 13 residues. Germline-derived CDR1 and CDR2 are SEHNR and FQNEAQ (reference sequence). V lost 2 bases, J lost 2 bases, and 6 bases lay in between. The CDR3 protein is CASSLSVNYGYTF. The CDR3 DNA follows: TGTGCCAGCAGCTTATCAGTAAACTATGGCTACACCTTC. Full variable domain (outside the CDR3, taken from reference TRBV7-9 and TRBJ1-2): DTGVSQNPRHKITKRGQNVTFRCDPISEHNRLYWYRQTLGQGPEFLTYFQNEAQLEKSRLLSDRFSAERPKGSFSTLEIQRTEQGDSAMYLCASSLSVNYGYTFGSGTRLTVV.

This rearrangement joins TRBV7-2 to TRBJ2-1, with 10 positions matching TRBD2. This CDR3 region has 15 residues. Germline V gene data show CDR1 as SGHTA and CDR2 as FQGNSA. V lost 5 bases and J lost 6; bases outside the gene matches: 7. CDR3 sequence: CASSTQAGGPNEQFF. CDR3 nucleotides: TGTGCCAGCAGCACACAAGCGGGGGGGCCCAATGAGCAGTTCTTC.

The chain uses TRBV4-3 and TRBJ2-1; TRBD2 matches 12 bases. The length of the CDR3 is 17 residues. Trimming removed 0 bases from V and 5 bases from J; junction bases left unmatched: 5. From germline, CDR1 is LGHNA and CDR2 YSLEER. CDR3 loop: CASSQDPSGGDNNEQFF. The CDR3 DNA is TGCGCCAGCAGCCAAGATCCTAGCGGGGGGGACAACAATGAGCAGTTCTTC.

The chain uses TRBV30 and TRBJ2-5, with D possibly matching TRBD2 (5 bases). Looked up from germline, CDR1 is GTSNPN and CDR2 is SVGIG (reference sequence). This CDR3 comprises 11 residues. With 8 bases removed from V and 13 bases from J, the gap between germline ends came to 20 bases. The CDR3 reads CAGTKGQGGYF. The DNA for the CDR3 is TGTGCCGGTACTAAAGGGCAAGGAGGGTACTTC.

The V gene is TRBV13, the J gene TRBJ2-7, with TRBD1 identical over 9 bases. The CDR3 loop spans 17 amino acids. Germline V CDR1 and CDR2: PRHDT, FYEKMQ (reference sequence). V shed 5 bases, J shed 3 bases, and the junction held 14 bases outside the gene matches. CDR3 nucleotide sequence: TGTGCCAGCAGCGCCCGGGACAGGGTTCGAGGCTACTACGAGCAGTACTTC. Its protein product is CASSARDRVRGYYEQYF.

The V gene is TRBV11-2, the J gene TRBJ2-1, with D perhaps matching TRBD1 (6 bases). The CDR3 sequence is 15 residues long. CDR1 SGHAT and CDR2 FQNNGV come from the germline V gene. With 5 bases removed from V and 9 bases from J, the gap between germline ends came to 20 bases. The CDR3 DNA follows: TGTGCCAGCAGCCCCCTACAGGGAACCCCATTTGAGCAGTTCTTC. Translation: CASSPLQGTPFEQFF. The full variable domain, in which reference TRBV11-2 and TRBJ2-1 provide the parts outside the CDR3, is EAGVAQSPRYKIIEKRQSVAFWCNPISGHATLYWYQQILGQGPKLLIQFQNNGVVDDSQLPKDRFSAERLKGVDSTLKIQPAKLEDSAVYLCASSPLQGTPFEQFFGPGTRLTVL.

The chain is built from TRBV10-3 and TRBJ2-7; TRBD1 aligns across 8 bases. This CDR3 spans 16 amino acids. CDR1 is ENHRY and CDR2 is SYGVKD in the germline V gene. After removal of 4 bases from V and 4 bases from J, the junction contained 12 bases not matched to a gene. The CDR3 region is CAISANIGQGRYEQYF. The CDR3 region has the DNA TGTGCCATCAGTGCGAACATCGGACAGGGAAGGTACGAGCAGTACTTC.

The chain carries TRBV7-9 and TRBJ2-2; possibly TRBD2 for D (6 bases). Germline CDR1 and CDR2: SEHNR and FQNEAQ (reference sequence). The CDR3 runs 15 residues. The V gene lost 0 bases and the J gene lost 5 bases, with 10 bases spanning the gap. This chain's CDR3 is CASSLARGSTGELFF. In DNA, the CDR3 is TGTGCCAGCAGCTTAGCTCGGGGGAGTACCGGGGAGCTGTTTTTT.

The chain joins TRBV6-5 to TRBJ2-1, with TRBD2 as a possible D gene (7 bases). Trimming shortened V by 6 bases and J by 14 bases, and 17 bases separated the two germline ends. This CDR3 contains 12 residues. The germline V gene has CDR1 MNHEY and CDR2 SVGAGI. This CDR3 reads CASSSGGPGKFF. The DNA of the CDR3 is TGTGCCAGCAGCTCCGGGGGGCCGGGAAAGTTCTTC.

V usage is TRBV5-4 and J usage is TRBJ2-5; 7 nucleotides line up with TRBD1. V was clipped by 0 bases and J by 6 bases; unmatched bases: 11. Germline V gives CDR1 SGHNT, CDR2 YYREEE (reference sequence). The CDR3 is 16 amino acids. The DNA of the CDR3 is TGTGCCAGCAGCTTGGCGCCAGGGGGTAAGACGAAGACCCAGTACTTC. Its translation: CASSLAPGGKTKTQYF.

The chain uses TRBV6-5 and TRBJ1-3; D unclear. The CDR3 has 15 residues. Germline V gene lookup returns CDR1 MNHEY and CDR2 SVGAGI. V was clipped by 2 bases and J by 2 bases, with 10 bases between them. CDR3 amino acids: CASSYLGAAGNTIYF. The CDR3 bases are TGTGCCAGCAGTTACCTGGGAGCAGCTGGAAACACCATATATTTT.